One sample yielded the 20 T cell receptor beta chains listed below, sequenced in a study of T cells in Graves' hyperthyroidism and ophthalmopathy (dated by TCRdb to between 2017 and 2020). The method was multiplex PCR. Sequencing was performed on an Illumina HiSeq 2000. The TCR beta CDR3 regions were amplified from the RNA transcripts. For the first round of RT-PCR on the TCR CDR3, the HTBI primer set was used together with the Qiagen OneStep RT-PCR kit. TCRdb handled the public reads itself, with Q25 trimming in fastp and clone calling in MiXCR, and kept productive beta chains. Each CDR3 protein gets just one entry, which takes the most common genes and DNA from the rows behind it. The sample profile shows under 70,000 distinct CDR3 sequences; roughly 50% of them were found once. The ten largest make up about 3.6% of the sample. Source material: blood. All receptors come from an older woman with Graves' ophthalmopathy.

Remarks on this clonotype: The CDR3 does not end in the conserved phenylalanine or tryptophan, so this is likely a read error. It is unclear where the CDR3 begins or ends on the DNA, so no DNA is shown, and the CDR3 is as TCRdb lists it. The genes are TRBV6-4 and TRBJ2-3. The CDR3 spans 13 amino acids, including both terminal residues. The germline V gene has CDR1 MRHNA and CDR2 SNTAGT. CDR3: CASSDSCGSWIIY.

J is TRBJ1-2 and V is TRBV9, with a tentative D call TRBD1 (5 bases). Germline loops: CDR1 SGDLS, CDR2 YYNGEE. The CDR3 extends over 16 amino acids. V shed 4 bases and J shed 1 base, with 17 bases lying between them. The CDR3 sequence is CASSLRDAGVNYGYTF. CDR3 bases: TGTGCCAGCAGCCTGCGGGACGCGGGAGTTAACTATGGCTACACCTTC.

This clonotype was recorded many times. This rearrangement joins TRBV6-1 to TRBJ2-7, with D tentatively TRBD2 (5 bases). CDR1 is MNHNS, CDR2 SASEGT, per germline. The V gene lost 2 bases and the J gene lost 7 bases, with 15 bases spanning the gap. The CDR3 consists of 14 residues. DNA for the CDR3: TGTGCCAGCAGTGAAAATGTCTCCCCGGGGGAGCAGTACTTC. Encoded protein: CASSENVSPGEQYF.

The V and J genes are TRBV7-8 and TRBJ2-1, with 14 bases fitting TRBD2. The germline gives CDR1 SGHVS, CDR2 FQNEAQ. The CDR3 is 19 amino acids. V was clipped by 0 bases and J by 4 bases; unmatched bases: 8. This chain's CDR3 is CASSLAGWGLAGEYNEQFF. The CDR3 coding sequence is TGTGCCAGCAGCTTAGCGGGGTGGGGACTAGCGGGGGAGTACAATGAGCAGTTCTTC.

About this clonotype itself: No conserved phenylalanine or tryptophan ends this CDR3, so it is likely a read error. The chain employs TRBV19 and TRBJ2-5, with 7 bases identical to TRBD2. J was trimmed by 0 bases and V by 6 bases; bases with no gene match: 10. The CDR3 is 16 residues long. Per the germline V gene, CDR1 is LNHDA and CDR2 is SQIVND (reference sequence). CDR3 sequence reads: CASSFGASGYQETQYL. CDR3 in DNA: TGTGCCAGTAGCTTCGGGGCTAGCGGATACCAAGAGACCCAGTACTTA.

V and J are TRBV15 and TRBJ2-7, with D possibly called TRBD1 or TRBD2 (5 bases each). The CDR3 has 12 amino acids. Between the trimmed V and J ends, which lost 8 bases and 4 bases, there was a span of 12 bases. Per the germline V gene, CDR1 is LNHNV and CDR2 is YYDKDF (reference sequence). CDR3 in amino acids: CATSQGEYEQYF. CDR3 in DNA: TGTGCCACCTCTCAGGGAGAATACGAGCAGTACTTC.

The sample holds many counts of this clonotype. The CDR3 sequence: CASSPKSPGELFF. CDR3 bases: TGTGCCAGCAGCCCCAAGAGTCCCGGGGAGCTGTTTTTT. This sequence joins TRBV7-3 and TRBJ2-2, with D hard to call. CDR3 length: 13 residues. The germline V gene has CDR1 SGHTA and CDR2 FQGTGA. Trimming removed 5 bases at V and 6 bases at J, with 10 bases between. The entire variable domain, with the rest obtained from reference TRBV7-3 and TRBJ2-2, is as follows: GAGVSQTPSNKVTEKGKYVELRCDPISGHTALYWYRQSLGQGPEFLIYFQGTGAADDSGLPNDRFFAVRPEGSVSTLKIQRTERGDSAVYLCASSPKSPGELFFGEGSRLTVL.

In its sample, this clonotype ranks as medium-sized. V usage is TRBV19 and J usage is TRBJ2-1; D ambiguous. CDR1 and CDR2 (germline): LNHDA, SQIVND (reference sequence). This CDR3 has 14 amino acids. V was clipped by 7 bases and J by 4 bases, with 14 bases between them. As DNA, the CDR3 is TGTGCCAGTAAGTACGGTTCGGTGTACAATGAGCAGTTCTTC. Amino acids: CASKYGSVYNEQFF. Full variable domain (rest looked up from reference TRBV19 and TRBJ2-1): DGGITQSPKYLFRKEGQNVTLSCEQNLNHDAMYWYRQDPGQGLRLIYYSQIVNDFQKGDIAEGYSVSREKKESFPLTVTSAQKNPTAFYLCASKYGSVYNEQFFGPGTRLTVL.

Note on this clonotype: This may come from a read error, since a much larger clone is one base off. This chain connects TRBV5-1 to TRBJ2-5; 9 nucleotides agree with TRBD1. From germline, CDR1 is SGHRS and CDR2 YFSETQ. V was clipped by 8 bases and J by 7 bases; unmatched bases: 9. The CDR3 spans 13 residues. CDR3 coding DNA: TGCGCCAGTAGGGACAGGGTTGAAGGGACCCAGTACTTC. Translated, it gives CASRDRVEGTQYF.

The chain couples TRBV7-2 to TRBJ1-5, with D hard to call. V dropped 1 base and J dropped 0 bases, with 10 bases sitting between them. This CDR3 comprises 16 residues. CDR1 SGHTA and CDR2 FQGNSA come from the germline V gene. CDR3 sequence: CASSLGAGASNQPQHF. The CDR3, as DNA: TGTGCCAGCAGCTTAGGGGCAGGAGCTAGCAATCAGCCCCAGCATTTT.

This clonotype was seen at least ten times. The V gene is TRBV27, the J gene TRBJ2-3; D gene ambiguous. Germline assignment: CDR1 MNHEY and CDR2 SMNVEV (reference sequence). The V gene lost 3 bases and the J gene lost 8 bases, with 15 bases spanning the gap. This CDR3 has 14 residues. The CDR3 DNA reads TGTGCCAGCAGTTTTTCGCCTCCCCACACTACGCAGTATTTT. Protein sequence: CASSFSPPHTTQYF.

J is TRBJ1-2 and V is TRBV12-3 or TRBV12-4; the D is unclear. The ends were cut back, 5 bases at V and 12 bases at J, with 22 bases in the middle. The CDR3 covers 14 residues. The CDR3 bases are TGTGCCAGCAGTGCGGCCGGCCGATCCTCTGGAAACACCTTC. Protein: CASSAAGRSSGNTF.

This clonotype turned up a few times. The chain carries TRBV20-1 and TRBJ2-7; 11 bases fit TRBD2. The CDR3 loop spans 14 amino acids. Trimming at V came to 4 bases and at J to 1 base, leaving 3 bases not matched to a gene. Germline values: CDR1 DFQATT, CDR2 SNEGSKA (reference sequence). This chain's CDR3 is CSATGTSGSYEQYF. The DNA for the CDR3 is TGCAGTGCTACGGGGACTAGCGGTTCCTACGAGCAGTACTTC.

This clonotype was detected a few times. This chain links TRBV10-3 with TRBJ1-2; D is undetermined. This CDR3 contains 11 residues. Trimming left V 3 bases short and J 2 bases short, with 1 base between. CDR1 ENHRY and CDR2 SYGVKD come from the germline V gene. CDR3 protein: CAISDNYGYTF. The CDR3 DNA reads as TGTGCCATCAGTGACAACTATGGCTACACCTTC.

This clonotype was observed a single time. The gene calls are TRBV20-1 and TRBJ2-7; the D gene is possibly TRBD1 (6 bases). The CDR3 covers 13 residues. Germline lookup yields CDR1 DFQATT and CDR2 SNEGSKA (reference sequence). Trimming cost V 2 bases and J 2 bases, with 10 bases left between them. CDR3 sequence (DNA): TGCAGTGCTAGACCTCACAGGGCCTACGAGCAGTACTTC. Its translation: CSARPHRAYEQYF.

The chain uses TRBV20-1 and TRBJ2-2; TRBD2 aligns across 8 bases. The CDR3 is made up of 14 amino acids. The germline V gene has CDR1 DFQATT and CDR2 SNEGSKA (reference sequence). The V gene end was trimmed by 3 bases and the J gene end by 0 bases; junction bases not matched to a gene: 0. CDR3 in amino acids: CSARGLANTGELFF. The CDR3 region has the DNA TGCAGTGCTAGGGGACTAGCGAACACCGGGGAGCTGTTTTTT.

The chain recombines TRBV20-1 with TRBJ2-7; 7 bases map to TRBD2. The CDR3 consists of 14 residues. Germline V gene sequence: CDR1 DFQATT, CDR2 SNEGSKA (reference sequence). J lost 2 bases, V lost 3 bases, and 7 bases had no gene match. DNA of the CDR3: TGCAGTGCTAGCTATAGCGGGTTAACCTACGAGCAGTACTTC. Its translation: CSASYSGLTYEQYF.

Comment on this clonotype: A read error may produce the germline difference seen at one junction end. This sequence joins TRBV5-1 and TRBJ1-4, with D possibly being TRBD1 (6 bases). The CDR3 spans 15 residues. Germline-derived CDR1 and CDR2 are SGHRS and YFSETQ. This CDR3 reads CASSLDWAGGERLFF. Here the CDR3 DNA reads TGCGCCAGCAGCTTGGATTGGGCGGGGGGCGAAAGACTGTTTTTT.

This clonotype was counted many times. The chain has TRBV28 and TRBJ1-6, with 7 bases aligning to TRBD1. The CDR3 runs 15 residues. Losses at the gene ends were 3 bases for V and 4 bases for J; bases not matched to a gene: 3. Per the germline V gene, CDR1 is MDHEN and CDR2 is SYDVKM. CDR3 region: CASSLGQKYNSPLHF. CDR3 DNA: TGTGCCAGCAGTTTGGGACAGAAATATAATTCACCCCTCCACTTT. The entire variable domain, with the rest obtained from reference TRBV28 and TRBJ1-6, is as follows: DVKVTQSSRYLVKRTGEKVFLECVQDMDHENMFWYRQDPGLGLRLIYFSYDVKMKEKGDIPEGYSVSREKKERFSLILESASTNQTSMYLCASSLGQKYNSPLHFGNGTRLTVT.

The chain employs TRBV12-3 or TRBV12-4 and TRBJ1-2; TRBD1 aligns across 9 bases. V gave up 2 bases and J gave up 8 bases; unmatched junction bases: 6. The CDR3 covers 14 residues. In DNA, the CDR3 is TGTGCCAGCAGTTTACGAAACAGGGGGCTAGGCTACACCTTC. This gives the protein CASSLRNRGLGYTF.